This TCR beta chain was recovered during a study of blood T cell repertoires in COVID-19. Study details: T cells, B-cell-depleted T cells, or PBMCs supplied cDNA or gDNA.

Assay used: immunoSEQ multiplex PCR; TCRdb lists only in-frame clones, some missing. Altogether more than 150,000 clones are present, around nine tenths being singletons, with the ten largest covering under 15%. This clone appeared once. Specimen: peripheral blood. The clonotype comes from a woman in her seventies with COVID-19, enrolled during active disease.

The CDR3 loop reads CASSSSGTAHYGYTF. DNA for the CDR3: TGTGCCAGCAGTTCTAGCGGGACGGCTCACTATGGCTACACCTTC. The V call is TRBV28, the J call TRBJ1-2, with D possibly being TRBD1 (5 bases). This CDR3 is 15 amino acids long. Trimming cost V 4 bases and J 3 bases, with 15 bases left between them. Germline V gene sequence: CDR1 MDHEN, CDR2 SYDVKM.